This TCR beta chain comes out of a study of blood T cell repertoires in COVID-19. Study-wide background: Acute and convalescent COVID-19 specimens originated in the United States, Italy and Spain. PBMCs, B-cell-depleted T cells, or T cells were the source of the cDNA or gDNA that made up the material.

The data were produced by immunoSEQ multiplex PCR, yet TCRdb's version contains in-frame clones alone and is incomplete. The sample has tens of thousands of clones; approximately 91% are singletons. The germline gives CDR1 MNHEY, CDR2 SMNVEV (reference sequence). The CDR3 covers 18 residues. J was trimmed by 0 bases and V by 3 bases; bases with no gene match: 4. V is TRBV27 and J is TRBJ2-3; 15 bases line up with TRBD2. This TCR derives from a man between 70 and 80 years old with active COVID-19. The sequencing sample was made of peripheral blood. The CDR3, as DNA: TGTGCCAGCAGTTTGTACGGGACTAGCGGGGGGAGCACAGATACGCAGTATTTT. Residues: CASSLYGTSGGSTDTQYF.